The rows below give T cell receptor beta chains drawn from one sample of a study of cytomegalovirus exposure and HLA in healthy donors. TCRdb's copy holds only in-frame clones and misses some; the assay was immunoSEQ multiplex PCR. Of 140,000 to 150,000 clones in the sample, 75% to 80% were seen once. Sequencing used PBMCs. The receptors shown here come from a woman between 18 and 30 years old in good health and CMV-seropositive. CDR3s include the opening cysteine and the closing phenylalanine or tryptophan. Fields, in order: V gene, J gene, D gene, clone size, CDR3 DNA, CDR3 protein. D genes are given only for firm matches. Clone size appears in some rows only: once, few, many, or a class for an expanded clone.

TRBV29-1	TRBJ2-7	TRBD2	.	TGCAGCGTTTCTCCTAGCGGGAGGGAGCAGTACTTC	CSVSPSGREQYF
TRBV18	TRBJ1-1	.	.	TGTGCCAGCTCACCTCGCGACCTCGGGGGCACTGAAGCTTTCTTT	CASSPRDLGGTEAFF
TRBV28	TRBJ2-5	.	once	TGTGCCAGCAGGGCCGTAGAGACCCAGTACTTC	CASRAVETQYF
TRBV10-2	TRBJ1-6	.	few	TGCGCCAGCAGTGAGTCTCCAGCACCCCTCCACTTT	CASSESPAPLHF
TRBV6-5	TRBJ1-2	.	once	TGTGCCAGCAGTTACTCTGGGAGCTATGGCTACACCTTC	CASSYSGSYGYTF
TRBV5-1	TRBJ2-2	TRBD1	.	TGCGCCAGCAGCTTGGTGGCAGGGGGCTGGGCCGGGGAGCTGTTTTTT	CASSLVAGGWAGELFF
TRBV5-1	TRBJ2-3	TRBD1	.	TGCGCCAGCAGCTTGGGACAGGGTAGCACAGATACGCAGTATTTT	CASSLGQGSTDTQYF
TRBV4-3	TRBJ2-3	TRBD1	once	TGCGCCAGCAGCCAAGAGGACAGGGGCACAGATACGCAGTATTTT	CASSQEDRGTDTQYF
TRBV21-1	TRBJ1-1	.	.	TGTGCCAGCCGACAGGGGAACACTGAAGCTTTCTTT	CASRQGNTEAFF
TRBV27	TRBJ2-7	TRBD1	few	TGTGCCAGCAGTTTACAGTCTAGGGGGCACTACGAGCAGTACTTC	CASSLQSRGHYEQYF
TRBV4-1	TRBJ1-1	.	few	TGCGCCAGCAGCCGGGGTCAGACAGAGAACACTGAAGCTTTCTTT	CASSRGQTENTEAFF
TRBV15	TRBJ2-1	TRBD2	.	TGTGCCACCAGCGTCGGGGGGGACTCCTACAATGAGCAGTTCTTC	CATSVGGDSYNEQFF
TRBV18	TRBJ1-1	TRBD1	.	TGTGCCAGCTCCCACCGGGACAGGGTTATGAACACTGAAGCTTTCTTT	CASSHRDRVMNTEAFF
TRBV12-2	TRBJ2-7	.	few	TGTGCAAGTCGTAATACCGCCGGGACAGGGGTGGTCCACGAGCAGTACTTC	CASRNTAGTGVVHEQYF
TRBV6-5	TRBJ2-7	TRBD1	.	TGTGCCAGCAGAGAGACAGGGCGACGAACCTACGAGCAGTACTTC	CASRETGRRTYEQYF
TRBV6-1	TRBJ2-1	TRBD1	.	TGTGCCAGCAGTGTCTACAGGGGAACCAATGAGCAGTTCTTC	CASSVYRGTNEQFF
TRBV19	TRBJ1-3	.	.	TGTGCCATAACGCCCAGGGAAGAAGGAAACACCATATATTTT	CAITPREEGNTIYF
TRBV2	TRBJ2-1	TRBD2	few	TGTGCCAGCATTGGGACTAGCGGGGGGCCTTACAATGAGCAGTTCTTC	CASIGTSGGPYNEQFF
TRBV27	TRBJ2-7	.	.	TGTGCCAGCAGTGCGCAGGCTGGGCACGAGCAGTACTTC	CASSAQAGHEQYF
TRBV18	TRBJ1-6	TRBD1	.	TGTGCCAGCTCACCTAGCGAGGGGGCCGGTTCACCCCTCCACTTT	CASSPSEGAGSPLHF
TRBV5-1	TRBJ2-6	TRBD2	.	TGCGCCAGCACCTCGGGAGGGGTTGACTCTGGGGCCAACGTCCTGACTTTC	CASTSGGVDSGANVLTF
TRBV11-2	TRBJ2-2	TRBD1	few	TGTGCCAGCAGCTTATTCCGGGACAGGGGAACCGGGGAGCTGTTTTTT	CASSLFRDRGTGELFF
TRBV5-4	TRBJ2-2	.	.	TGTGCCAGCAGCTTGGGCCCGGGACTCGGGGACGGGGAGCTGTTTTTT	CASSLGPGLGDGELFF
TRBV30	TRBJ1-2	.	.	TGTGCCTGGAGTAACAGGGAATATGGCTACACCTTC	CAWSNREYGYTF
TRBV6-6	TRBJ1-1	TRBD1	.	TGTGCCAGCAGACGTCCCGGGACAGGGCAAACTGAAGCTTTCTTT	CASRRPGTGQTEAFF
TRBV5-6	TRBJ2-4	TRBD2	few	TGTGCCAGCAGCCATAGCGGGTCGGGCAAAAACATTCAGTACTTC	CASSHSGSGKNIQYF
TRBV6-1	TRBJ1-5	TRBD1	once	TGTGCCAGCAGGGACAGGGGGGGACCCTATCAGCCCCAGCATTTT	CASRDRGGPYQPQHF
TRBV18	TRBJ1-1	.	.	TGTGCCAGCTCACTACTCCCCGGGGAAACTGAAGCTTTCTTT	CASSLLPGETEAFF
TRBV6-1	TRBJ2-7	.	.	TGTGCCAGCAGTGAACAGTCTTGGGAGCCCGTCACCTACGAGCAGTACTTC	CASSEQSWEPVTYEQYF
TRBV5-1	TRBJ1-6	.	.	TGCGCCAGCAGCTTGGGCAGGGATAATTCACCCCTCCACTTT	CASSLGRDNSPLHF
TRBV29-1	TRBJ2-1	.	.	TGCAGCGTTGGAGGGTACAATGAGCAGTTCTTC	CSVGGYNEQFF
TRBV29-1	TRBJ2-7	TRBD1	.	TGCAGCGCCCGGACAGGCCCTACGGCCTACGAGCAGTACTTC	CSARTGPTAYEQYF
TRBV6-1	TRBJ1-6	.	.	TGTGCCAGCAGTGAATCCTTTGAGGGCGGCGCCCATTCACCCCTCCACTTT	CASSESFEGGAHSPLHF
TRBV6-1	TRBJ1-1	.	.	TGTGCCAGCACTGCAGAACAGATTTTTGAAGCTTTCTTT	CASTAEQIFEAFF
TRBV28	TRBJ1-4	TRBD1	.	TGTGCCAGCAGGCATTCAGGGGGAACTAATGAAAAACTGTTTTTT	CASRHSGGTNEKLFF
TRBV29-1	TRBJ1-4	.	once	TGCAGCGTTGAAGATCCAACGGCGCGGGAAAAACTGTTTTTT	CSVEDPTAREKLFF
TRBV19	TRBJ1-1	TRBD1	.	TGTGCCAGTAGTGCGGACAGGCGGAGAACTGAAGCTTTCTTT	CASSADRRRTEAFF
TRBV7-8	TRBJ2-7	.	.	TGTGCCAGCAGCTCCAACGGTTACGAGCAGTACTTC	CASSSNGYEQYF
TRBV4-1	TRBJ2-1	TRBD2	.	TGCGCCAGCAGCCAAGATTTAGCGGGGGCTAACAATGAGCAGTTCTTC	CASSQDLAGANNEQFF
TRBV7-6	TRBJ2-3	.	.	TGTGCCAGCAGCTTAGCGTCTGCCAGCGCAGATACGCAGTATTTT	CASSLASASADTQYF
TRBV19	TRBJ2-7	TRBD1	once	TGTGCCAGTAGTGTGGGGACAGACCACGAGCAGTACTTC	CASSVGTDHEQYF
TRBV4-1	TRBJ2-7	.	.	TGCGCCAGCAGCCAAGGTCTACTATCATCCTACGAGCAGTACTTC	CASSQGLLSSYEQYF
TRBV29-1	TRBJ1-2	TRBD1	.	TGCAGCGTTGAAGGACAGGGTATCTATGGCTACACCTTC	CSVEGQGIYGYTF
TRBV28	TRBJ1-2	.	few	TGTGCCAGCAGTTTGGGCAGGGGCAAAAACTATGGCTACACCTTC	CASSLGRGKNYGYTF
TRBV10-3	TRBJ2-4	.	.	TGTGCCATCAGTGAGTCCTTACCAGGGGTCAAAAACATTCAGTACTTC	CAISESLPGVKNIQYF
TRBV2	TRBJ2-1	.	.	TGTGCCAGCGCGAGAGGGATCGCCTACAATGAGCAGTTCTTC	CASARGIAYNEQFF
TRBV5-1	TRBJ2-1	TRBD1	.	TGCGCCAGCAGTGCCGGGACAGGGCCTTTTGGCTACAATGAGCAGTTCTTC	CASSAGTGPFGYNEQFF
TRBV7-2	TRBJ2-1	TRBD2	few	TGTGCCAGCAGCTTAGCACCTTTAGCGGGGGGGTCCCCACAGTTCTTC	CASSLAPLAGGSPQFF